These 21 T cell receptor beta chains were all obtained from the same sample, sequenced in a study of response to subunit inactivated influenza vaccine. TCRdb re-derived calls from the RT-PCR reads in MiXCR, one entry per CDR3 protein. The sample includes 200,000 to 300,000 distinct CDR3 sequences, 10% to 15% of them seen just once. Here the sequenced sample was non-naive T cells sorted from PBMCs, taken about 14 days before vaccination. Every receptor here comes from a man in his forties or fifties who received an inactivated influenza vaccine.

Ten or more counts support this clonotype. V gene TRBV7-9 combines with J gene TRBJ2-4; 7 bases are shared with TRBD1. The germline V gene encodes CDR1 SEHNR and CDR2 FQNEAQ (reference sequence). The CDR3 has 14 residues. V lost 4 bases to trimming and J lost 10 bases; unmatched junction nucleotides: 10. This CDR3 is CASSSTGAPAIQYF. The CDR3 bases are TGTGCCAGCAGCTCCACAGGGGCTCCAGCTATTCAGTACTTC.

This chain uses TRBV4-1 with TRBJ1-2, with D unclear. Looked up from germline, CDR1 is MGHRA and CDR2 is YSYEKL. CDR3 size: 15 residues. Deletions cut 0 bases from V and 8 bases from J, with 16 bases between. The CDR3 nucleotides are TGCGCCAGCAGCCAAGAGCGGGGTCAGGCCGGAGGCTACACCTTC. Residues: CASSQERGQAGGYTF.

The chain has TRBV29-1 and TRBJ2-1; TRBD2 aligns across 8 bases. This CDR3 is built from 15 residues. J lost 0 bases, V lost 5 bases, and 6 bases had no gene match. The germline V gene encodes CDR1 SQVTM and CDR2 ANQGSEA. The DNA for the CDR3 is TGCAGCGTTCCCGGGAGGGAAAACTCCTACAATGAGCAGTTCTTC. Amino acid sequence: CSVPGRENSYNEQFF.

The chain carries TRBV20-1 and TRBJ2-5; D gene uncertain. V shed 3 bases and J shed 0 bases, with 20 bases lying between them. The length of the CDR3 is 17 residues. Germline V lookup: CDR1 DFQATT, CDR2 SNEGSKA (reference sequence). DNA of the CDR3: TGCAGTGCTAGCCCCAGGACCCGAACCTTCTACCAAGAGACCCAGTACTTC. It encodes CSASPRTRTFYQETQYF.

The chain uses TRBV7-2 and TRBJ1-4; 8 positions match TRBD1. The V and J ends lost 4 bases and 7 bases, in that order; junction bases with no gene match: 8. There are 15 residues in the CDR3. Germline lookup yields CDR1 SGHTA and CDR2 FQGNSA. CDR3 nucleotide sequence: TGTGCCAGCAGCTGGCAGGGGGCGTCGGGTGAAAAACTGTTTTTT. Protein product: CASSWQGASGEKLFF.

Of note for this clonotype: A read error may be the cause here, since a much bigger clone is one base away. V usage is TRBV7-9 and J usage is TRBJ2-3; possibly TRBD2 for D (6 bases). Germline CDR1 and CDR2: SEHNR and FQNEAQ (reference sequence). The germline V and J ends were trimmed by 0 bases and 2 bases, with 12 bases remaining between them. This CDR3 contains 16 residues. DNA of the CDR3: TGTGCCAGCAGCTTAGCGGCGGGATCCCACACAGATACGCAGTATTTT. It encodes CASSLAAGSHTDTQYF.

The V gene is TRBV6-5, the J gene TRBJ1-1; D is undetermined. The CDR3 covers 11 residues. V gave up 7 bases and J gave up 1 base, with 4 bases separating them. CDR1 and CDR2 from the germline V gene are MNHEY and SVGAGI. For the CDR3, the DNA is TGTGCCAGCATTAGGAACACTGAAGCTTTCTTT. Translated, it gives CASIRNTEAFF.

This clonotype occurred once. The J gene is TRBJ1-1, the V gene TRBV18, with 9 bases aligning to TRBD1. Germline V gene sequence: CDR1 KGHSH, CDR2 LQKENI. With 2 bases clipped from V and 5 bases from J, the junction kept 6 bases outside the gene matches. The CDR3 runs to 15 residues. CDR3 DNA: TGTGCCAGCTCACCAGCCCGGACAGGGGTTACTGAAGCTTTCTTT. It is translated as CASSPARTGVTEAFF.

This clonotype was detected a few times. The CDR3 is CASSPLTSGRLSSGANVLTF. The CDR3 DNA follows: TGTGCCAGCAGCCCTCTGACTAGCGGGAGGTTAAGCTCTGGGGCCAACGTCCTGACTTTC. V is TRBV11-1 and J is TRBJ2-6; 13 positions match TRBD2. CDR1 is SGHAT and CDR2 is FQDESV in the germline V gene (reference sequence). CDR3 length: 20 amino acids. V dropped 5 bases and J dropped 0; count of bases not matched to a gene: 10.

The CDR3 DNA reads as TGTGCCAGCAGCACCAAAGGGGAGCAGTACTTC. This encodes CASSTKGEQYF. The chain has TRBV3-1 and TRBJ2-7; D remains ambiguous. Trimming left V 5 bases short and J 7 bases short, with 9 bases between. The CDR3 has 11 residues. Germline V gives CDR1 LGHDT, CDR2 YNNKEL (reference sequence).

At least ten counts were recorded for this clonotype. The chain joins TRBV5-6 to TRBJ2-3, with D tentatively TRBD1 (5 bases). This CDR3 has 11 residues. The germline CDR1 and CDR2 sequences are SGHDT and YYEEEE. Trimming cost V 0 bases and J 14 bases, with 10 bases left between them. Here the CDR3 reads CASSLEGLRYF. The CDR3 bases are TGTGCCAGCAGCTTGGAGGGGCTCCGGTATTTT.

The V call is TRBV10-3, the J call TRBJ2-2, with D perhaps TRBD2 (5 bases). Germline values: CDR1 ENHRY, CDR2 SYGVKD. Deletions cut 6 bases from V and 0 bases from J, with 8 bases between. The CDR3 length is 14 residues. The CDR3 is CAIRDFSNTGELFF. The CDR3, as DNA: TGTGCCATCAGGGACTTTTCGAACACCGGGGAGCTGTTTTTT.

This clonotype showed up just a few times. This sequence joins TRBV5-1 and TRBJ2-2; D gene uncertain. Trimming took 3 bases from V and 6 from J, leaving 9 bases between them. The CDR3 is 13 amino acids. Germline CDR1 SGHRS, CDR2 YFSETQ. CDR3 nucleotides: TGCGCCAGCAGCTCCGGACCAGCCGGGGAGCTGTTTTTT. This sequence encodes CASSSGPAGELFF.

This clonotype was counted ten times or more. The chain links TRBV11-2 to TRBJ2-5; D is unresolved. The CDR3 is 13 residues long. Germline CDR1 reads SGHAT; CDR2 reads FQNNGV. V was cut by 0 bases and J by 2 bases, with 4 bases left in between. CDR3 nucleotides: TGTGCCAGCAGCTTAGAGGGGCAAGAGACCCAGTACTTC. This translates into CASSLEGQETQYF.

This clonotype was counted only a few times. The J gene is TRBJ2-1, the V gene TRBV7-2, with 10 bases aligning to TRBD2. Losses at the gene ends were 5 bases for V and 10 bases for J; bases not matched to a gene: 17. The CDR3 is made up of 17 amino acids. Germline CDR1 is SGHTA and CDR2 is FQGNSA. DNA of the CDR3: TGTGCCAGCAGCCCTTCAGGTGGGCTAGCGGGGGAGGGGGAGCAGTTCTTC. Its translation: CASSPSGGLAGEGEQFF.

To note about this clonotype: At one end, the junction sequence differs from germline, possibly due to a read error. This chain uses TRBV11-2 with TRBJ2-1, with 10 bases that match TRBD2. Germline CDR1 SGHAT, CDR2 FQNNGV. The CDR3 is 15 amino acids. CDR3 sequence reads: CASSLVSGRNLEQLF. The CDR3 DNA is TGTGCCAGCAGCTTAGTTAGCGGGAGGAATCTCGAGCAGCTCTTC. Full variable domain (outside the CDR3, taken from reference TRBV11-2 and TRBJ2-1): EAGVAQSPRYKIIEKRQSVAFWCNPISGHATLYWYQQILGQGPKLLIQFQNNGVVDDSQLPKDRFSAERLKGVDSTLKIQPAKLEDSAVYLCASSLVSGRNLEQLFGPGTRLTVL.

This clonotype was observed a handful of times. This chain links TRBV3-1 with TRBJ1-6; D is uncertain. Germline V CDR1 and CDR2: LGHDT, YNNKEL (reference sequence). CDR3 length: 14 residues. V was clipped by 0 bases and J by 7 bases, with 7 bases between them. CDR3 DNA sequence: TGTGCCAGCAGCCAAGACTCGCGGAATTCACCCCTCCACTTT. This codes for CASSQDSRNSPLHF.

This chain joins TRBV3-1 and TRBJ2-7; D is perhaps TRBD2 (6 bases). V was trimmed by 0 bases and J by 0 bases, leaving 15 bases between them. This CDR3 region has 17 residues. Germline V gives CDR1 LGHDT, CDR2 YNNKEL (reference sequence). The CDR3 loop reads CASSQDLAGSLSYEQYF. As DNA, the CDR3 is TGTGCCAGCAGCCAAGATCTGGCGGGATCCCTCTCCTACGAGCAGTACTTC.

In its sample, this clonotype was seen a few times. The chain carries TRBV29-1 and TRBJ2-3; no definite D call. V was shortened by 3 bases and J by 1 base, with 5 bases between the two germline ends. This CDR3 is built from 12 residues. Germline V gene data show CDR1 as SQVTM and CDR2 as ANQGSEA. As DNA, the CDR3 is TGCAGCGTTGATTCGGGCACAGATACGCAGTATTTT. Protein: CSVDSGTDTQYF.

The V and J genes are TRBV6-2 or TRBV6-3 and TRBJ2-7, with D perhaps TRBD2 (6 bases). This CDR3 comprises 15 residues. From germline, CDR1 is MNHEY and CDR2 SVGEGT. Deletions cut 10 bases from V and 0 bases from J, with 19 bases between. CDR3 region: CATTIRDGSSYEQYF. The CDR3 nucleotides read TGTGCCACCACGATCCGGGACGGGAGCTCCTACGAGCAGTACTTC.

CDR3 in DNA: TGTGCCAGCAGCTTATTGGGTGACACAGATACGCAGTATTTT. This codes for CASSLLGDTDTQYF. This sequence joins TRBV7-3 and TRBJ2-3; D gene uncertain. The V gene's germline CDR1 is SGHTA and CDR2 FQGTGA. This CDR3 has 14 amino acids. The V gene lost 2 bases and the J gene lost 2 bases, with 8 bases spanning the gap.